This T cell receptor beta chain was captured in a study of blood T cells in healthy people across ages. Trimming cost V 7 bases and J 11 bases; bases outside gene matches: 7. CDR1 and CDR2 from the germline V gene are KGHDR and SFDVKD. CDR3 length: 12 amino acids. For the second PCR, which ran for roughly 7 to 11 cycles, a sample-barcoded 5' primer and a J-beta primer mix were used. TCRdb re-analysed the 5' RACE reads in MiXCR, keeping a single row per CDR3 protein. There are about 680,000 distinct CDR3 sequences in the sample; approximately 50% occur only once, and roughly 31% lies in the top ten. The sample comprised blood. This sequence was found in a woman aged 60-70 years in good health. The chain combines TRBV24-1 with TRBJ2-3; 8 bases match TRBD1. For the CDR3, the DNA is TGTGCCACCAGCGCGGACAGGGCCATGCAGTATTTT. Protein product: CATSADRAMQYF.